Each of the 8 T cell receptor beta chains below was sequenced from the same sample in a study of blood T cells in healthy people across ages. The authors ran a second PCR of 7 to 11 cycles using a sample-barcoded 5' primer and a J-beta primer mix. TCRdb recomputed calls from the 5' RACE reads with MiXCR, one row per CDR3 protein. This sample has just under 900,000 distinct CDR3 sequences, with roughly 26% found just once. Sequences were obtained from blood. All receptors come from a woman aged 80 or over in good health.

This clonotype was observed a handful of times. The chain links TRBV4-1 to TRBJ2-7; 7 nucleotides align to TRBD2. V was clipped by 4 bases and J by 2 bases; unmatched bases: 11. CDR1 is MGHRA, CDR2 YSYEKL, per germline. The CDR3 consists of 16 residues. In DNA, the CDR3 is TGCGCCAGCAGCCTTACCAGGACCGGGGGGACCTACGAGCAGTACTTC. This sequence encodes CASSLTRTGGTYEQYF.

This clonotype has only a few counts. A much more abundant neighbour one base away suggests this may be a read error. This chain links TRBV6-2 or TRBV6-3 with TRBJ2-1, with D tentatively TRBD2 (7 bases). The J call may be wrong; the DNA end is better matched by TRBJ2-7. Looked up from germline, CDR1 is MNHEY and CDR2 is SVGEGT. The CDR3 contains 16 residues. This CDR3 reads CASRGGGKESYNEQYF. The DNA for the CDR3 is TGTGCCAGCAGGGGGGGGGGCAAGGAATCCTACAATGAGCAGTACTTC.

This clonotype has a handful of counts. V gene TRBV5-1 combines with J gene TRBJ1-2, with D unresolved. Germline CDR1 reads SGHRS; CDR2 reads YFSETQ. This CDR3 spans 15 amino acids. V lost 0 bases and J 3 bases, leaving 12 bases between the germline ends. The DNA of the CDR3 is TGCGCCAGCAGCTTGGGTCGGGTCTCGGACTATGGCTACACCTTC. It yields the protein CASSLGRVSDYGYTF.

The DNA of the CDR3 is TGTGCCAGCAGCCGCCAGGGGGGGGCCAATCAGCCCCAGCATTTT. It yields the protein CASSRQGGANQPQHF. The chain uses TRBV6-6 and TRBJ1-5, with TRBD1 matching 7 bases. This CDR3 has 15 residues. The germline V gene encodes CDR1 MNHNY and CDR2 SVGAGI (reference sequence). The trim removed 6 bases at V and 3 bases at J, leaving 8 bases unmatched.

This clonotype was seen repeatedly, ten times or more. This chain connects TRBV29-1 to TRBJ1-2; D not resolved. The CDR3 sequence is 14 residues long. In germline, CDR1 is SQVTM, CDR2 ANQGSEA. Trimming removed 0 bases from V and 5 bases from J, with 13 bases in between. CDR3 coding DNA: TGCAGCGTTGAAGAAGGGTTGGTGGGGTATGGCTACACCTTC. It encodes CSVEEGLVGYGYTF.

Remarks on this clonotype: A much larger clone differs from this one at a single base, so this may be a read error. The chain has TRBV6-5 and TRBJ2-5, with D possibly called TRBD1 or TRBD2 (6 bases each). There are 14 residues in the CDR3. The V gene lost 2 bases and the J gene lost 7 bases, with 14 bases spanning the gap. From germline, CDR1 is MNHEY and CDR2 SVGAGI. The CDR3: CASSYGGRVGTQYF. CDR3 coding DNA: TGTGCCAGCAGTTACGGGGGGCGCGTAGGGACCCAGTACTTC.

This clonotype showed up just a few times. A read error may be the cause here, since a much bigger clone is one base away. The chain links TRBV15 to TRBJ2-7, with a tentative D call TRBD1 (6 bases). CDR3 length equals 13 residues. V was shortened by 3 bases and J by 7 bases, with 13 bases between the two germline ends. Germline V lookup: CDR1 LNHNV, CDR2 YYDKDF (reference sequence). This CDR3 is CATSSQQGYEQYF. The CDR3 region has the DNA TGTGCCACCAGCAGCCAACAGGGCTATGAGCAGTACTTC.

The table lists this clonotype with a few counts. Being one base from a much bigger clone, this may be a read error. V and J are TRBV29-1 and TRBJ2-1; D is possibly TRBD1 (5 bases). The CDR3 is 10 residues long. Per the germline V gene, CDR1 is SQVTM and CDR2 is ANQGSEA. V dropped 5 bases and J dropped 13 bases, with 12 bases sitting between them. This CDR3 is CSVRGETQFF. DNA of the CDR3: TGCAGCGTTAGGGGTGAGACCCAGTTCTTC.